Described below is a single TCR beta chain sequence and its context. A much larger clone differs from this one at a single base, so this may be a read error. Other DNA sequences in the sample encode the same CDR3. Over several immunoSEQ plates, each subset's genomic DNA was distributed in even portions. Replicate PCRs run on sorted subsets employed about 220 ng DNA, tens of thousands of T cell genomes. Here immunoSEQ multiplex PCR was the method, and the copy in TCRdb shows in-frame clones only, minus some. The sample gives about 120,000 clones, around 68% of which show up once; 24% is in the top ten. CDR1 and CDR2 (germline): MGHRA, YSYEKL. The CDR3 has 14 residues. This sample is part of a study of shared clonotypes between healthy human individuals.

The receptor was isolated from a woman aged 30 to 39 in good health. The sequenced sample consisted of memory CD8+ T cells sorted from blood. Subset meaning: CD45RO+ cells pooled with CCR7-negative TemRA cells. The chain combines TRBV4-1 with TRBJ1-1; possible D gene TRBD1, 5 bases. CDR3 in amino acids: CASSQGPGTTEAFF. Written as DNA, the CDR3 is TGCGCCAGCAGTCAAGGCCCGGGGACCACTGAAGCTTTCTTT.